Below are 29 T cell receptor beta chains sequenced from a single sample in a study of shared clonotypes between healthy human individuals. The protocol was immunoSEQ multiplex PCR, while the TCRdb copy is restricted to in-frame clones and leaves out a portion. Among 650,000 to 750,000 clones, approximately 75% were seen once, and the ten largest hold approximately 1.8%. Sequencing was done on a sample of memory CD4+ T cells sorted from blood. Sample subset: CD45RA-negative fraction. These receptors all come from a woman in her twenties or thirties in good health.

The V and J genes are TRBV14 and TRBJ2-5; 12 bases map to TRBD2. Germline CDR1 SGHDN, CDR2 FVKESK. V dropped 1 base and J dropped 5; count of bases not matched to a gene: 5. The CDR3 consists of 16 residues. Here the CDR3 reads CASSQGLAGVMETQYF. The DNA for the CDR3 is TGTGCCAGCAGCCAAGGACTAGCGGGAGTCATGGAGACCCAGTACTTC.

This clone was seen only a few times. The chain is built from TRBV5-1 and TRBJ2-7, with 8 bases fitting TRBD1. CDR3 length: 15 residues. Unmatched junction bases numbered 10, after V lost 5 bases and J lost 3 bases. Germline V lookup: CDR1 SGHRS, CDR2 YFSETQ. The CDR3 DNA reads TGCGCCAGCAGAGCAGGACAGGGACTGAACTACGAGCAGTACTTC. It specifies CASRAGQGLNYEQYF.

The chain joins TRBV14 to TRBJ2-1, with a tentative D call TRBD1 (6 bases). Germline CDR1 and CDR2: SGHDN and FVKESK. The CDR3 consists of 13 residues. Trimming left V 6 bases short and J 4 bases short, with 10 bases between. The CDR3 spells CASRPGQYNEQFF. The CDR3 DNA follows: TGTGCCAGCAGACCCGGACAGTACAATGAGCAGTTCTTC.

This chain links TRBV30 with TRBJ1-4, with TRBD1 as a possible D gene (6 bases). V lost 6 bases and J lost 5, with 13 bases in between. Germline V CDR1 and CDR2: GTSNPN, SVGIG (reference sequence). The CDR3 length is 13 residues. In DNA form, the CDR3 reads TGTGCCTGCAGTAAAACAGGGAATGAAAAACTGTTTTTT. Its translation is CACSKTGNEKLFF.

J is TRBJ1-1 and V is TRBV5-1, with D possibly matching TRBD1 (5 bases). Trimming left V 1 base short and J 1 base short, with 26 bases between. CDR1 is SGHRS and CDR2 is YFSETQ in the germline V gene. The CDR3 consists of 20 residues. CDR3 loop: CASSLTYLRQHGGRNTEAFF. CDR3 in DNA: TGCGCCAGCAGCTTGACATACCTACGACAGCACGGAGGGCGGAACACTGAAGCTTTCTTT. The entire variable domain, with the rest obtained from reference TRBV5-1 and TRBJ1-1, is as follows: KAGVTQTPRYLIKTRGQQVTLSCSPISGHRSVSWYQQTPGQGLQFLFEYFSETQRNKGNFPGRFSGRQFSNSRSEMNVSTLELGDSALYLCASSLTYLRQHGGRNTEAFFGQGTRLTVV.

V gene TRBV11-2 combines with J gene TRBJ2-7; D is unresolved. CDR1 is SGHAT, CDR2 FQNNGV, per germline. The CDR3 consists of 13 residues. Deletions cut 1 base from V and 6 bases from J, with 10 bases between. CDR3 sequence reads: CASSLGPGLEQYF. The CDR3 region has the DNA TGTGCCAGCAGCTTAGGCCCAGGTCTCGAGCAGTACTTC.

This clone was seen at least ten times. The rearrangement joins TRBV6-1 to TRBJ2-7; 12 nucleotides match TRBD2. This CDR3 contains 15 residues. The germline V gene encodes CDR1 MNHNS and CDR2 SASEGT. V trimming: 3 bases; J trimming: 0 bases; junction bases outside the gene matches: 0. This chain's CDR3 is CASSETSGSSYEQYF. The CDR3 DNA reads TGTGCCAGCAGTGAGACTAGCGGGAGCTCCTACGAGCAGTACTTC.

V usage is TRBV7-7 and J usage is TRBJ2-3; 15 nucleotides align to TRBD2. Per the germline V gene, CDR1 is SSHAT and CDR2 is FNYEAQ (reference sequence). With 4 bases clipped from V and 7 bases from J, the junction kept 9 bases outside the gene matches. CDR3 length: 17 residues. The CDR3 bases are TGTGCCAGCAGCTATGGGCCGGGACTAGCGGGAGGAAATACGCAGTATTTT. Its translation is CASSYGPGLAGGNTQYF.

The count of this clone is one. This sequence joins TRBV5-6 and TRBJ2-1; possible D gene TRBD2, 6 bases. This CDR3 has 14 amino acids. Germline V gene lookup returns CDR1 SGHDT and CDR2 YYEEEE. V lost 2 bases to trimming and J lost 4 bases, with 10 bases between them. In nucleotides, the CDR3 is TGTGCCAGCAGCTTTGGGGAGGTTTACAATGAGCAGTTCTTC. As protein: CASSFGEVYNEQFF.

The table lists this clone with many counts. Here the CDR3 reads CASHFGVLGLANTGELFF. The CDR3 DNA follows: TGTGCCAGCCACTTCGGAGTGTTGGGACTAGCTAACACCGGGGAGCTGTTTTTT. The rearrangement links TRBV5-4 to TRBJ2-2, with TRBD2 identical over 9 bases. The germline CDR1 and CDR2 sequences are SGHNT and YYREEE (reference sequence). CDR3 length equals 18 residues. J lost 2 bases, V lost 7 bases, and 15 bases had no gene match.

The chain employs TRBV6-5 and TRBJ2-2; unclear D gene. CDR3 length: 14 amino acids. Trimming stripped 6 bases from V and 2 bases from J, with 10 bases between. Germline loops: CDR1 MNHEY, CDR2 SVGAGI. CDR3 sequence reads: CASRRRPNTGELFF. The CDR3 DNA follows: TGTGCCAGCAGGCGAAGGCCCAACACCGGGGAGCTGTTTTTT.

The CDR3 sequence is CASSPGTGYGYTF. The CDR3 coding sequence is TGTGCCAGCAGCCCTGGGACGGGGTATGGCTACACCTTC. The chain is built from TRBV7-9 and TRBJ1-2, with D tentatively TRBD1 (5 bases). Trimming pared 5 bases from V and 5 bases from J, leaving 12 bases between. Per the germline V gene, CDR1 is SEHNR and CDR2 is FQNEAQ (reference sequence). This CDR3 comprises 13 residues.

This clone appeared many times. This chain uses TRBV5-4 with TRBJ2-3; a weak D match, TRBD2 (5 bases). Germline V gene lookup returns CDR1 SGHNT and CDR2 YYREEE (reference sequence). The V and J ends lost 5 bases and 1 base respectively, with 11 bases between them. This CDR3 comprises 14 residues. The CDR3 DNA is TGTGCCAGCAGACTGAGGGATGGCACAGATACGCAGTATTTT. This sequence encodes CASRLRDGTDTQYF. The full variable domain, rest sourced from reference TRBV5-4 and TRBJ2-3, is ETGVTQSPTHLIKTRGQQVTLRCSSQSGHNTVSWYQQALGQGPQFIFQYYREEENGRGNFPPRFSGLQFPNYSSELNVNALELDDSALYLCASRLRDGTDTQYFGPGTRLTVL.

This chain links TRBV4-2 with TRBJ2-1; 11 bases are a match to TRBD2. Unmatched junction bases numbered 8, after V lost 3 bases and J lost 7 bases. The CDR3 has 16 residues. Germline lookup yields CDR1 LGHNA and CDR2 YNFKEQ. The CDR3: CASSQVGTSGVNEQFF. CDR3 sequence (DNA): TGTGCCAGCAGCCAGGTCGGGACTAGCGGTGTAAATGAGCAGTTCTTC.

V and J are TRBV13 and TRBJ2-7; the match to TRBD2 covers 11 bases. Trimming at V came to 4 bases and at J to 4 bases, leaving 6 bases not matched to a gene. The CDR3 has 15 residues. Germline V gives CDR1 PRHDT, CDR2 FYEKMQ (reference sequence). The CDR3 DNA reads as TGTGCCAGCAGCTCGACTAGCGGGGATCGGTACGAGCAGTACTTC. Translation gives CASSSTSGDRYEQYF.

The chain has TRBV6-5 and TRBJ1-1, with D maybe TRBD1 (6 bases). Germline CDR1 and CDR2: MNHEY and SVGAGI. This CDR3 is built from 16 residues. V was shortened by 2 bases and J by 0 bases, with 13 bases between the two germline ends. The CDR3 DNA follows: TGTGCCAGCAGTTACACGCCCACAGGGATGAACACTGAAGCTTTCTTT. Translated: CASSYTPTGMNTEAFF.

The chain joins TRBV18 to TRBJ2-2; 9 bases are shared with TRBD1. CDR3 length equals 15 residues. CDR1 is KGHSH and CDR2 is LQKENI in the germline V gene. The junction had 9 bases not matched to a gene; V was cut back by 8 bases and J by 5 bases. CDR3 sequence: CASLIDGQGTGELFF. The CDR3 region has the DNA TGTGCCAGCCTGATTGATGGACAGGGGACCGGGGAGCTGTTTTTT.

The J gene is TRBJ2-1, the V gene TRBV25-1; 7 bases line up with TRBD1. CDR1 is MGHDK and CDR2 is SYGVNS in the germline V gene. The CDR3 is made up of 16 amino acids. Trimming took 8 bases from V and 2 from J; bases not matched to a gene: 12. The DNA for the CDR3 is TGTGCCAGCCCGGGACAGCGGAAAAAGGCCTACAATGAGCAGTTCTTC. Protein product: CASPGQRKKAYNEQFF.

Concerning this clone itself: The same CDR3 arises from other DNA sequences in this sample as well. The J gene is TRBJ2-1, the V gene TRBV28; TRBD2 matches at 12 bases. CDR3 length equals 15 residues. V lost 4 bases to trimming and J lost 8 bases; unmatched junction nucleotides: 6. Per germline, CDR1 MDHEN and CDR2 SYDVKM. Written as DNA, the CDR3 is TGTGCCAGCAGTTCCCTAGCGGGAGGGCCCCATGAGCAGTTCTTC. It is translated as CASSSLAGGPHEQFF.

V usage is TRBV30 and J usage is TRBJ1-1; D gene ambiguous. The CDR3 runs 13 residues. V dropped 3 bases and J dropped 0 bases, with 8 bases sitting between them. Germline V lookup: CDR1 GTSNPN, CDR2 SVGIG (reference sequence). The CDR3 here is CAWSNLMNTEAFF. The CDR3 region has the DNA TGTGCCTGGAGCAACCTTATGAACACTGAAGCTTTCTTT. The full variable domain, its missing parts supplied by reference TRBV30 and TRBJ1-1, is SQTIHQWPATLVQPVGSPLSLECTVEGTSNPNLYWYRQAAGRGLQLLFYSVGIGQISSEVPQNLSASRPQDRQFILSSKKLLLSDSGFYLCAWSNLMNTEAFFGQGTRLTVV.

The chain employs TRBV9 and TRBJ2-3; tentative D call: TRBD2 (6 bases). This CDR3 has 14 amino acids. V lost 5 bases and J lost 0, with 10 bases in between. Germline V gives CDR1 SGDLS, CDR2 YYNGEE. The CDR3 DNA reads TGTGCCAGCAGGGCGGGGAGAAGCACAGATACGCAGTATTTT. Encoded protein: CASRAGRSTDTQYF.

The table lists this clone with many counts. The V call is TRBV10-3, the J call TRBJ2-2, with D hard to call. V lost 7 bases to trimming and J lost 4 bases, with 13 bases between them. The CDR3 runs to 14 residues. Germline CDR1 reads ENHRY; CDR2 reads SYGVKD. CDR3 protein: CAITHGPSTGELFF. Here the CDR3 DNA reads TGTGCCATCACCCATGGACCCTCCACCGGGGAGCTGTTTTTT.

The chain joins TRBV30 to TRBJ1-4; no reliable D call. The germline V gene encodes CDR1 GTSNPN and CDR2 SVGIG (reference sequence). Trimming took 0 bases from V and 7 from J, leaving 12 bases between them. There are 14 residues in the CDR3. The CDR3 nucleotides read TGTGCCTGGAGTGTACGGACCCGGAGTGAAAAACTGTTTTTT. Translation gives CAWSVRTRSEKLFF.

Here the CDR3 reads CASKDTNTEAFF. CDR3 nucleotides: TGTGCCAGCAAGGACACAAACACTGAAGCTTTCTTT. The chain combines TRBV6-6 with TRBJ1-1, with a possible D match to TRBD1 (5 bases). This CDR3 is built from 12 residues. V dropped 7 bases and J dropped 2 bases, with 8 bases sitting between them. Germline CDR1 is MNHNY and CDR2 is SVGAGI (reference sequence).

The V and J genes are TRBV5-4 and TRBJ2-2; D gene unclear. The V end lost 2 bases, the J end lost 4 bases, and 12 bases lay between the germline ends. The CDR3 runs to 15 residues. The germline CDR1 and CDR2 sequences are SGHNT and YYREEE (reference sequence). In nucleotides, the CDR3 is TGTGCCAGCAGCTTCGTTCAGGAAGTCACCGGGGAGCTGTTTTTT. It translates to CASSFVQEVTGELFF. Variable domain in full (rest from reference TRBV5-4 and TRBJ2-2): ETGVTQSPTHLIKTRGQQVTLRCSSQSGHNTVSWYQQALGQGPQFIFQYYREEENGRGNFPPRFSGLQFPNYSSELNVNALELDDSALYLCASSFVQEVTGELFFGEGSRLTVL.

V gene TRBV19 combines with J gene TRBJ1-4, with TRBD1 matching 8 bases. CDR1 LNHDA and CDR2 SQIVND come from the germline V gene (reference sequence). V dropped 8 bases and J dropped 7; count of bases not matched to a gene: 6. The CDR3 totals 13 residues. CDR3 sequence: CASRRGPSEKLFF. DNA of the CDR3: TGTGCCAGTCGCAGGGGGCCTAGTGAAAAACTGTTTTTT.

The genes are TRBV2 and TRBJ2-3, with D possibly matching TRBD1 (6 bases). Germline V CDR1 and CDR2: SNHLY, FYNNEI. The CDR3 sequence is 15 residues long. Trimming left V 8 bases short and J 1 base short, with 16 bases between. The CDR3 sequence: CASGSQGHRTDTQYF. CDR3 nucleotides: TGTGCCAGCGGGTCCCAGGGGCATCGCACAGATACGCAGTATTTT. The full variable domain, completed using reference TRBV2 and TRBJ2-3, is EPEVTQTPSHQVTQMGQEVILRCVPISNHLYFYWYRQILGQKVEFLVSFYNNEISEKSEIFDDQFSVERPDGSNFTLKIRSTKLEDSAMYFCASGSQGHRTDTQYFGPGTRLTVL.

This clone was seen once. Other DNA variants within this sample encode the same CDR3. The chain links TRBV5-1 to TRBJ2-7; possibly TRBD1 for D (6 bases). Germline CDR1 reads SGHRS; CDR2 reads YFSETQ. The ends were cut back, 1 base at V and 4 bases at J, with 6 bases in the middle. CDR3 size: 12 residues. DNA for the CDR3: TGCGCCAGCAGCTTGCAGGGGTACGAGCAGTACTTC. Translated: CASSLQGYEQYF.

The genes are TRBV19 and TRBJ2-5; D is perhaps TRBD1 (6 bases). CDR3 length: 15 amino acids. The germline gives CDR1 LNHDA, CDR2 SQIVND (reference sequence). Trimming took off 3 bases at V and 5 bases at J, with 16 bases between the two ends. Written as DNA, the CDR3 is TGTGCCAGTAGTATTGGGGCAGGGGCTCGGGAGACCCAGTACTTC. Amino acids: CASSIGAGARETQYF.